The 3 T cell receptor beta chains given below trace back to one sample, sequenced in a study of glioma-infiltrating T cells. Using RNA template, CDR3s of TCR alpha and beta were amplified with iRepertoire arm-PCR. From the multiplex PCR reads, TCRdb called clonotypes with MiXCR, one entry per CDR3 protein. This table has 300,000 to 450,000 distinct CDR3 sequences, approximately 42% appearing once. Sequenced: glioma tissue, nonneoplastic brain tissue, or PBMCs (not recorded which). The receptor set was obtained from a human donor with low-grade glioma or glioblastoma, undergoing nonglioma brain surgery, or in good health (not recorded which).

This chain uses TRBV18 with TRBJ1-1; no clear D. V lost 7 bases and J 0 bases, leaving 6 bases between the germline ends. This CDR3 has 12 amino acids. The germline V gene encodes CDR1 KGHSH and CDR2 LQKENI. The CDR3 loop is CASLNLNTEAFF. Here the CDR3 DNA reads TGTGCCAGCTTAAACTTGAACACTGAAGCTTTCTTT.

The rearrangement uses TRBV6-5 and TRBJ2-2; 7 bases fit TRBD1. The CDR3 is 14 residues long. CDR1 is MNHEY, CDR2 SVGAGI, per germline. J was trimmed by 4 bases and V by 4 bases; bases with no gene match: 3. Here the CDR3 DNA reads TGTGCCAGCAGTTTACAGGGGAGCACCGGGGAGCTGTTTTTT. This gives the protein CASSLQGSTGELFF.

In the case of this clonotype: A much larger clone sits a single nucleotide away, making a read error possible. This chain uses TRBV27 with TRBJ1-6, with D unclear. Trimming stripped 5 bases from V and 8 bases from J, with 13 bases between. The germline gives CDR1 MNHEY, CDR2 SMNVEV (reference sequence). The CDR3 covers 14 residues. The CDR3 sequence is CASSNRAEDSPLHF. As DNA, the CDR3 is TGTGCCAGCAGTAATAGGGCAGAGGATTCACCCCTCCACTTT.